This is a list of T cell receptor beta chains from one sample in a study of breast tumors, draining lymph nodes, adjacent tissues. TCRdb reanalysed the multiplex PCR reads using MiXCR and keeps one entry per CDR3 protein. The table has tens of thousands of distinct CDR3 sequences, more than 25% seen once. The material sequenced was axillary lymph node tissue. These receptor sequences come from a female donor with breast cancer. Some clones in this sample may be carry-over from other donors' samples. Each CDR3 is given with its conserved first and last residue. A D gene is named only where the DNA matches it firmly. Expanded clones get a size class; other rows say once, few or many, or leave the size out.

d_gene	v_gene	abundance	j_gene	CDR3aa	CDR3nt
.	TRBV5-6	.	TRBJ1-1	CASSEPNTGWYAEAFF	TGTGCCAGTAGTGAACCGAACACAGGGTGGTACGCTGAAGCTTTCTTT
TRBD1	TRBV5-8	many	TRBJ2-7	CASSSETGTIGEQYF	TGTGCCAGCAGCTCCGAGACAGGGACCATCGGCGAGCAGTACTTC
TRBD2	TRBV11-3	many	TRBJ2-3	CASSHRQTTSGTDTQYF	TGTGCCAGCAGCCACCGACAGACCACTAGCGGCACAGATACGCAGTATTTT
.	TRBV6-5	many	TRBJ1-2	CASSPPGRLIANYGYTF	TGTGCCAGCAGTCCTCCCGGACGGCTCATAGCTAACTATGGCTACACCTTC
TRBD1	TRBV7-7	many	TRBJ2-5	CASSSDRQETQYF	TGTGCCAGCAGCTCGGACAGGCAAGAGACCCAGTACTTC
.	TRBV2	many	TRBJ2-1	CASSDVRISSYNEQFF	TGTGCCAGCAGTGACGTCAGGATAAGCTCCTACAATGAGCAGTTCTTC
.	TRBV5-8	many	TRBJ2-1	CATQQTTTISSYNEQFF	TGTGCCACCCAGCAAACGACGACGATAAGCTCCTACAATGAGCAGTTCTTC
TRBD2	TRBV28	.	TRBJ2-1	CASSLLTSVNEQFF	TGTGCCAGCAGTTTATTGACTAGCGTCAATGAGCAGTTCTTC
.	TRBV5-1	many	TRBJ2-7	CASSLEGFDRSYEQYF	TGCGCCAGCAGCTTGGAAGGGTTCGACAGGTCCTACGAGCAGTACTTC
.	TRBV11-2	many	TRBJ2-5	CASSLDPIRTQYF	TGTGCCAGCAGCTTAGACCCTATAAGGACCCAGTACTTC
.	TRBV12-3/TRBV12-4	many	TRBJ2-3	CASSLVGPSFADTQYF	TGTGCCAGCAGTTTAGTGGGGCCATCTTTTGCAGATACGCAGTATTTT
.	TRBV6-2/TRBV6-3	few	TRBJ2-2	CASSHSGGRTGELFF	TGTGCCAGCAGTCACTCGGGGGGCCGGACCGGGGAGCTGTTTTTT
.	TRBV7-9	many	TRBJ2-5	CASSLSSVETQYF	TGTGCCAGCAGCTTGTCTAGCGTGGAGACCCAGTACTTC
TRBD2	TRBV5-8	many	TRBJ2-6	CASSLPVAGVPGANVLTF	TGTGCCAGCAGCCTACCCGTAGCGGGAGTTCCTGGGGCCAACGTCCTGACTTTC
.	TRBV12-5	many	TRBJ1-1	CASGFDGYTEAFF	TGTGCTAGTGGTTTCGACGGCTACACTGAAGCTTTCTTT
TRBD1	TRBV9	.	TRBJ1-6	CASSAGDSLNSPLHF	TGTGCCAGCAGCGCGGGGGACAGCCTAAATTCACCCCTCCACTTT
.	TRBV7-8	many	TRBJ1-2	CASSLATSGGYTF	TGTGCCAGCAGCTTAGCGACATCAGGGGGCTACACCTTC
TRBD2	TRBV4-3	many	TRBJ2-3	CASSQGLAGMGTQYF	TGCGCCAGCAGCCAAGGACTAGCGGGAATGGGTACGCAGTATTTT
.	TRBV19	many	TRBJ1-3	CASSIGGNTIYF	TGTGCCAGTAGTATAGGTGGAAACACCATATATTTT
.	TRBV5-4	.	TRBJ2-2	CASSLARGNSAGELFF	TGTGCCAGCAGCTTGGCCCGGGGTAATTCGGCCGGGGAGCTGTTTTTT
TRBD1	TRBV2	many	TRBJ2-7	CASSEFKDRGLQQYF	TGTGCCAGCAGTGAGTTCAAGGACAGGGGCTTACAGCAGTACTTC
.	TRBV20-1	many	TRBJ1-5	CSARISNQPQHF	TGCAGTGCTAGAATTAGCAATCAGCCCCAGCATTTT
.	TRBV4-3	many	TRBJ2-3	CASSQGIGGEGTDTQYF	TGCGCCAGCAGCCAAGGTATTGGCGGAGAGGGGACAGATACGCAGTATTTT
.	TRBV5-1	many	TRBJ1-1	CASSLRGGSMNTEAFF	TGCGCCAGCAGCTTGCGAGGCGGATCCATGAACACTGAAGCTTTCTTT
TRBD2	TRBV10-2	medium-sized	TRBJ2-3	CAVGLAATDTQYF	TGCGCCGTTGGCCTAGCGGCGACAGATACGCAGTATTTT
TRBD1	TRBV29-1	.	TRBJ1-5	CSVAWTGVGQPQHF	TGCAGCGTAGCATGGACAGGTGTCGGTCAGCCCCAGCATTTT
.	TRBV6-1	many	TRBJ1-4	CASSEAWQGTNEKLFF	TGTGCCAGCAGTGAAGCGTGGCAGGGGACTAATGAAAAACTGTTTTTT
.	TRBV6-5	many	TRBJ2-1	CASSYLQGLYNEQFF	TGTGCCAGCAGCTACCTTCAGGGGTTGTACAATGAGCAGTTCTTC
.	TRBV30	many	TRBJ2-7	CACLLTTEQYF	TGTGCCTGCCTCCTTACTACCGAGCAGTACTTC
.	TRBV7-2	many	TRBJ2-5	CASRRAGHGETQYF	TGTGCCAGCAGAAGGGCGGGTCATGGAGAGACCCAGTACTTC
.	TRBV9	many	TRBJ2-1	CASSVGGYEQFF	TGTGCCAGCAGCGTAGGAGGATATGAGCAGTTCTTC